This T cell receptor (beta chain) derives from a study of breast tumors, draining lymph nodes, adjacent tissues. Breast cancer patients provided tissue from their axillary draining lymph nodes. This clonotype was observed many times. Its antigen is unknown. Relative to the germline gene, one junction end is altered; a read error may explain this. Broader study findings: The data were judged consistent with most tumor T cells coming from lymph node and expanding in tumor. Tumors had less TCR diversity than lymph nodes, more than nontumor tissue. Tumor and nontumor repertoires were significantly more similar in luminal-like than in basal-like breast cancer.

From the multiplex PCR reads, TCRdb called clonotypes with MiXCR, one entry per CDR3 protein. The table lists 200,000 to 300,000 distinct CDR3 sequences, under 35% of them singletons. The germline V gene has CDR1 SSHAT and CDR2 FNYEAQ (reference sequence). The CDR3 totals 15 residues. The sequence derives from a female donor with breast cancer. Some clones in this sample may be carry-over from other donors' samples. Sample: axillary lymph node tissue. V usage is TRBV7-7 and J usage is TRBJ1-4, with D uncertain. CDR3 loop: CASSFPSGANEKLFF. In DNA, the CDR3 is TGTGCTAGCAGCTTTCCTAGCGGAGCTAATGAAAAACTGTTTTTT. Full variable domain (missing parts from reference TRBV7-7 and TRBJ1-4): GAGVSQSPRYKVTKRGQDVTLRCDPISSHATLYWYQQALGQGPEFLTYFNYEAQPDKSGLPSDRFSAERPEGSISTLTIQRTEQRDSAMYRCASSFPSGANEKLFFGSGTQLSVL.